The table lists the clone carrying this TCR beta chain with many counts. Antigen: not known. The sample belongs to a study of T cells after yellow fever vaccination. General study findings and limits: After the booster, 96% of CD4 and roughly nine tenths of CD8 primary-response clones were re-detected. Bulk-population clonotypes that are abundant could appear as contaminants in FACS-sorted repertoires. The secondary T-cell response peaked on day 5, not day 15, but was weaker.

V dropped 5 bases and J dropped 7 bases, with 11 bases sitting between them. CDR1 and CDR2 (germline): MNHNY, SVGAGI (reference sequence). This CDR3 is 12 amino acids long. In making TCR cDNA, 5'RACE template switching added a universal primer site and UMIs to it. TCRdb re-derived calls from the 5' RACE reads in MiXCR, one entry per CDR3 protein. The data show some 250,000 distinct CDR3 sequences, roughly 4% seen once. The source material was PBMCs, sampled 15 days after the yellow fever booster vaccination. The origin of this receptor is a young man who received the YFV17D yellow fever vaccine. J is TRBJ1-2 and V is TRBV6-6; D call uncertain. The CDR3 region is CASSKSDGGYTF. The CDR3 DNA follows: TGTGCCAGCAGTAAATCGGACGGTGGCTACACCTTC.